Detailed here is one T cell receptor beta chain. Its antigen is not identified. One end of the junction varies from germline; a read error may be responsible. TCRdb's table, derived via immunoSEQ multiplex PCR, lists solely in-frame clones and lacks some. Of 70,000 to 100,000 clones detected, roughly 90% appear once; the ten largest clones hold roughly 3.1%. Germline V gives CDR1 KGHSH, CDR2 LQKENI. There are 12 residues in the CDR3. This sample stems from a study of T cell responses to AZD1222 COVID-19 vaccine. Points from the study as a whole: Spike-specific TCR breadth and depth went up after people got two AZD1222 doses.

The clonotype was recovered from an adult who received the AZD1222 COVID-19 vaccine. Sequenced material: peripheral blood, taken 28 days after the second AZD1222 dose. The rearrangement links TRBV18 to TRBJ1-1; 11 bases match TRBD1. CDR3 amino acids: CASSPGQGAGEF. The CDR3 nucleotides read TGTGCCAGCTCACCTGGACAGGGGGCAGGGGAGTTT.